The T cell receptor beta chain described here comes from a study of blood T cell repertoires in COVID-19. At the level of the study: Sites in the United States, Italy and Spain provided acute and convalescent COVID-19 samples. In each case, the material was cDNA or gDNA derived from T cells, B-cell-depleted T cells, or PBMCs.

There are 13 residues in the CDR3. Between the trimmed V and J ends, which lost 1 base and 8 bases, there was a span of 14 bases. CDR1 is GTSNPN, CDR2 SVGIG, per germline (reference sequence). Authors' data handling: Estimates of nucleated cell counts were drawn from the amplification of reference gene primers. Only in-frame clones appear in the TCRdb table, and some are missing; sequencing was by immunoSEQ multiplex PCR. V and J calls and clone size are given by that table; D and trimming were obtained from the DNA. This table has roughly 140,000 clones, under 85% appearing once. The gene calls are TRBV30 and TRBJ1-2; D perhaps matches TRBD1 (6 bases). The receptor's source is a man between 45 and 60 years old with active or convalescent COVID-19. The sample consisted of peripheral blood. This CDR3 is CAWSGAGEPGYTF. CDR3 DNA: TGTGCCTGGAGTGGGGCAGGGGAGCCAGGCTACACCTTC.